Below are 19 T cell receptor beta chains sequenced from a single sample in a study of a mutant IDH1 vaccine in newly diagnosed glioma. Time point specified: baseline, week 1 (first vaccination visit). Treatment described: pre-vaccination baseline after standard-of-care therapy. Assay used: immunoSEQ multiplex PCR; TCRdb lists only in-frame clones, some missing. The sample consists of 50,000 to 65,000 clones, about 82% of them appearing once. Sequences were derived from PBMCs, sampled from a glioma patient treated with radiotherapy, temozolomide or both. The receptor source for this set is a man aged 18 to 29 with glioma.

V gene TRBV27 combines with J gene TRBJ2-7; unclear D gene. The CDR3 loop spans 12 amino acids. Trimming stripped 5 bases from V and 12 bases from J, with 17 bases between. The V gene's germline CDR1 is MNHEY and CDR2 SMNVEV (reference sequence). CDR3 amino acids: CASSPPVGIPYF. CDR3 in DNA: TGTGCCAGCAGTCCCCCTGTGGGAATTCCGTACTTC.

The rearrangement links TRBV25-1 to TRBJ2-7, with 7 nucleotides matching TRBD1. The ends lost 7 bases at V and 4 bases at J; junction bases unmatched: 7. The CDR3 sequence is 13 residues long. CDR1 is MGHDK and CDR2 is SYGVNS in the germline V gene. DNA for the CDR3: TGTGCCAGCACCGGGACAGCGTCTTACGAGCAGTACTTC. Translation gives CASTGTASYEQYF.

The gene calls are TRBV29-1 and TRBJ2-1; D is possibly TRBD2 (6 bases). The ends were cut back, 4 bases at V and 7 bases at J, with 20 bases in the middle. From germline, CDR1 is SQVTM and CDR2 ANQGSEA. The CDR3 sequence is 15 residues long. The CDR3 DNA sequence: TGCAGCGTTGCGGAGGGCCTCCATTCTGGGAATGAGCAGTTCTTC. As protein: CSVAEGLHSGNEQFF.

This clone was seen just once. CDR3 loop: CASSPSGGHYGYTF. CDR3 DNA: TGTGCCAGCAGTCCCTCAGGGGGCCACTATGGCTACACCTTC. The V and J genes are TRBV6-5 and TRBJ1-2; 8 bases are shared with TRBD1. In germline, CDR1 is MNHEY, CDR2 SVGAGI. V was clipped by 5 bases and J by 3 bases; unmatched bases: 5. The CDR3 has 14 residues.

This clone was counted once. The CDR3 loop reads CASSQDVPATNEKLFF. In DNA form, the CDR3 reads TGCGCCAGCAGCCAAGATGTGCCAGCTACAAATGAAAAACTGTTTTTT. The gene calls are TRBV4-3 and TRBJ1-4; D uncertain. CDR3 size: 16 residues. Germline V gives CDR1 LGHNA, CDR2 YSLEER. The ends were cut back, 0 bases at V and 5 bases at J, with 13 bases in the middle.

The gene calls are TRBV5-1 and TRBJ1-2, with 7 bases matching TRBD1. With 0 bases clipped from V and 4 bases from J, the junction kept 6 bases outside the gene matches. Germline CDR1 reads SGHRS; CDR2 reads YFSETQ. The CDR3 covers 15 residues. The CDR3 sequence: CASSLETGLGYGYTF. For the CDR3, the DNA is TGCGCCAGCAGCTTGGAGACAGGGCTCGGCTATGGCTACACCTTC.

Concerning this clone itself: The junction departs from germline at one end; a sequencing error may be responsible. The chain joins TRBV7-2 to TRBJ2-5, with no clear D. Germline assignment: CDR1 SGHTA and CDR2 FQGNSA. The CDR3 covers 14 residues. Here the CDR3 reads CASSLVRQWETQYF. In DNA, the CDR3 is TGTGCCAGCAGTTTAGTACGGCAATGGGAGACCCAGTACTTC.

The V call is TRBV11-2, the J call TRBJ1-2; 9 bases align to TRBD1. V lost 4 bases and J lost 2; bases outside the gene matches: 8. The CDR3 has 16 amino acids. CDR1 is SGHAT, CDR2 FQNNGV, per germline. The CDR3 protein is CASSSRTGAVNYGYTF. The CDR3 region has the DNA TGTGCCAGCAGCTCGAGGACAGGGGCCGTCAACTATGGCTACACCTTC.

This clone was counted a few times. The chain joins TRBV5-1 to TRBJ1-4; TRBD1 is a possible D gene (6 bases). This CDR3 has 15 amino acids. The ends were cut back, 1 base at V and 5 bases at J, with 12 bases in the middle. From germline, CDR1 is SGHRS and CDR2 YFSETQ. This CDR3 is CASSLNVGGNEKLFF. CDR3 in DNA: TGCGCCAGCAGCTTGAACGTAGGGGGGAATGAAAAACTGTTTTTT.

J is TRBJ1-2 and V is TRBV13, with D unclear. The CDR3 runs to 13 residues. V was clipped by 2 bases and J by 3 bases, with 7 bases between them. The germline V gene encodes CDR1 PRHDT and CDR2 FYEKMQ (reference sequence). CDR3 region: CASSLWGYYGYTF. The CDR3 nucleotides are TGTGCCAGCAGCTTATGGGGATACTATGGCTACACCTTC.

The rearrangement uses TRBV5-5 and TRBJ2-7; 7 positions match TRBD1. CDR3 length equals 14 residues. Germline V gene sequence: CDR1 SGHKS, CDR2 YYEKEE (reference sequence). Germline trimming cut 3 bases from V and 3 bases from J; bases unmatched to any gene: 6. CDR3 amino acids: CASSSTTGSYEQYF. CDR3 nucleotides: TGTGCCAGCAGCTCCACGACAGGGAGCTACGAGCAGTACTTC. Together with reference TRBV5-5 and TRBJ2-7, the CDR3 gives the full variable domain: DAGVTQSPTHLIKTRGQQVTLRCSPISGHKSVSWYQQVLGQGPQFIFQYYEKEERGRGNFPDRFSARQFPNYSSELNVNALLLGDSALYLCASSSTTGSYEQYFGPGTRLTVT.

The CDR3 nucleotides are TGTGCCAGCAGTAATGGACAGGGGCACTATGGCTACACCTTC. It codes for CASSNGQGHYGYTF. The chain is built from TRBV25-1 and TRBJ1-2, with TRBD1 identical over 9 bases. Germline V lookup: CDR1 MGHDK, CDR2 SYGVNS. The V segment lost 5 bases and the J segment 3 bases; nucleotides outside the gene matches: 4. This CDR3 is built from 14 residues.

The chain links TRBV30 to TRBJ1-1, with D possibly being TRBD1 (6 bases). Trimming shortened V by 2 bases and J by 10 bases, and 23 bases separated the two germline ends. The CDR3 contains 15 residues. Germline V gene sequence: CDR1 GTSNPN, CDR2 SVGIG (reference sequence). Written as DNA, the CDR3 is TGTGCCTGGAGTATGGGGGGGGCCCTCCCCCGGGCAGCTTTCTTT. It specifies CAWSMGGALPRAAFF.

The chain links TRBV5-1 to TRBJ1-2, with TRBD1 as a possible D gene (6 bases). CDR3 length equals 15 residues. The germline V and J ends were trimmed by 0 bases and 5 bases, with 14 bases remaining between them. CDR1 and CDR2 (germline): SGHRS, YFSETQ. The CDR3 region has the DNA TGCGCCAGCAGCTTGGGGGTGACAGGCGTTTATGGCTACACCTTC. Translated, it gives CASSLGVTGVYGYTF. Using reference TRBV5-1 and TRBJ1-2 for the parts outside the CDR3, the full variable domain is KAGVTQTPRYLIKTRGQQVTLSCSPISGHRSVSWYQQTPGQGLQFLFEYFSETQRNKGNFPGRFSGRQFSNSRSEMNVSTLELGDSALYLCASSLGVTGVYGYTFGSGTRLTVV.

This clone was detected a few times. The genes are TRBV18 and TRBJ1-2; TRBD1 matches at 8 bases. CDR1 is KGHSH, CDR2 LQKENI, per germline. This CDR3 is 15 amino acids long. V was pared by 8 bases and J by 4 bases, with 12 bases of the junction left unmatched. Written as DNA, the CDR3 is TGTGCCAGCACCGAGACAGGGGCCTGGATCTATGGCTACACCTTC. It yields the protein CASTETGAWIYGYTF.

The chain carries TRBV7-9 and TRBJ1-6; no reliable D call. In germline, CDR1 is SEHNR, CDR2 FQNEAQ (reference sequence). This CDR3 spans 18 amino acids. Between the trimmed V and J ends, which lost 10 bases and 2 bases, there was a span of 24 bases. CDR3 coding DNA: TGTGCCACTCAAACGCTCTCCCCCAACGATCCCTATAATTCACCCCTCCACTTT. As protein: CATQTLSPNDPYNSPLHF.

The genes are TRBV9 and TRBJ1-3; D not certain. Per germline, CDR1 SGDLS and CDR2 YYNGEE. The CDR3 extends over 15 amino acids. V was clipped by 4 bases and J by 0 bases, with 11 bases between them. The CDR3: CASSSRAYSGNTIYF. CDR3 DNA: TGTGCCAGCAGCTCCCGGGCCTACTCTGGAAACACCATATATTTT.

The chain joins TRBV30 to TRBJ2-3; 7 nucleotides align to TRBD2. The germline gives CDR1 GTSNPN, CDR2 SVGIG (reference sequence). V dropped 4 bases and J dropped 3; count of bases not matched to a gene: 1. This CDR3 is 12 amino acids long. CDR3 loop: CAWNGGTDTQYF. The CDR3 DNA reads as TGTGCCTGGAACGGGGGGACAGATACGCAGTATTTT.

This chain connects TRBV7-3 to TRBJ2-7; 9 bases are shared with TRBD2. The germline gives CDR1 SGHTA, CDR2 FQGTGA. This CDR3 spans 18 amino acids. V gave up 0 bases and J gave up 6 bases; unmatched junction bases: 15. The CDR3 nucleotides read TGTGCCAGCAGCTTAACAAAGAAGGCTAGCGGGGTGTTGGGCGAGCAGTACTTC. Translation: CASSLTKKASGVLGEQYF.